This T cell receptor beta chain was identified in a study of shared clonotypes between healthy human individuals. Whole-study results and caveats: Naive subsets typically showed greater estimated richness than memory subsets.

As concerns this clone: Antigen specificity is unknown.

Assay runs were performed at deep level. Genomic DNA (from each subset) was split evenly across several immunoSEQ plates. This table comes from immunoSEQ multiplex PCR, and its TCRdb copy is limited to in-frame clones, with some not included. This repertoire shows some 2,000,000 clones, approximately 96% found once; its top ten account for approximately 0.13%. After removal of 0 bases from V and 6 bases from J, the junction contained 8 bases not matched to a gene. CDR3 size: 16 residues. The germline gives CDR1 MRHNA, CDR2 SNTAGT. This chain uses TRBV6-4 with TRBJ2-7; 10 bases align to TRBD2. Sequenced input: naive CD4+ T cells sorted from blood. The sample's subset: CD45RA+ positively selected. The sequence was obtained from a man aged 18 to 29 in good health. The CDR3 nucleotides are TGTGCCAGCAGTGACTCCCCTAGCGGGAGTCTTGGCGAGCAGTACTTC. Translated, it gives CASSDSPSGSLGEQYF.